Listed below are T cell receptor beta chains from one sample, sequenced in a study of T cells after yellow fever vaccination. In TCRdb, the 5' RACE reads were re-called with MiXCR into one record per CDR3 protein. The sample includes just over 250,000 distinct CDR3 sequences, around 4.9% seen only once; the top ten take more than 3%. The source material was CD4+ T cells sorted from PBMCs, sampled on the day of the yellow fever booster vaccination. The receptor set was obtained from a young man who received the YFV17D yellow fever vaccine. Both conserved end residues are part of each CDR3.

V	J	CDR3
TRBV2	TRBJ1-5	CASRSTGNQPQHF
TRBV20-1	TRBJ2-3	CSASLPSGGGTDTQYF
TRBV12-3/TRBV12-4	TRBJ1-5	CASSTSSGGRQPQHF
TRBV12-3/TRBV12-4	TRBJ1-5	CASSLKGQPQHF
TRBV29-1	TRBJ2-2	CSGGLVTGELFF
TRBV6-5	TRBJ1-2	CASSYSFTGGHGYTF
TRBV7-2	TRBJ2-1	CASSPRPGLAPYNEQFF
TRBV12-3/TRBV12-4	TRBJ2-1	CASSHRRVTRGEQFF
TRBV7-2	TRBJ2-5	CASSLDPRFQETQYF
TRBV7-2	TRBJ2-5	CASSSRTSGVHQETQYF
TRBV6-5	TRBJ1-4	CASSPRDPKEKLFF
TRBV11-2	TRBJ2-3	CASSQGEGDTQYF
TRBV11-2	TRBJ2-2	CASSLLRGGLTGELFF
TRBV12-5	TRBJ2-3	CASGPSRVPDTQYF
TRBV6-5	TRBJ1-1	CASKEDPGGTEAFF
TRBV5-1	TRBJ1-2	CASSSTRQGPGYTF
TRBV4-2	TRBJ1-2	CASSTDRGGYTF
TRBV28	TRBJ2-5	CASRPPGPQETQYF
TRBV2	TRBJ2-3	CASSVKRSTDTQYF
TRBV12-3/TRBV12-4	TRBJ2-6	CASTTLSGANVLTF
TRBV30	TRBJ2-7	CAFGQAEQYF
TRBV7-2	TRBJ2-1	CASSSGTSGSRSSYNEQFF
TRBV5-1	TRBJ1-2	CASSLAGVGYGYTF
TRBV11-2	TRBJ2-2	CASSPLGVGTGELFF
TRBV7-8	TRBJ2-5	CASSLGLGLWETQYF
TRBV6-2/TRBV6-3	TRBJ2-1	CASRPYTGGQSYYNEQFF
TRBV4-3	TRBJ2-3	CASSQSRASDTQYF
TRBV2	TRBJ2-1	CASSLWASRTNEQFF
TRBV2	TRBJ2-3	CASHRGTTDTQYF
TRBV5-4	TRBJ1-3	CASSLGGTGGNTIYF
TRBV28	TRBJ2-2	CASRTGQTNTGELFF
TRBV7-2	TRBJ1-2	CASSAQASNYGYTF
TRBV12-3/TRBV12-4	TRBJ2-3	CASQQGLERDTQYF
TRBV4-2	TRBJ2-5	CASSQGQGAETQYF
TRBV5-1	TRBJ2-3	CASSSQGEDTQYF
TRBV9	TRBJ2-1	CASSVGWRDNEQFF
TRBV18	TRBJ2-2	CASSRGQGNTGELFF
TRBV7-8	TRBJ1-5	CASSSGGAQLNQPQHF
TRBV12-5	TRBJ2-5	CASGLPGLETQYF
TRBV12-3/TRBV12-4	TRBJ2-2	CASRSSAGNTGELFF
TRBV20-1	TRBJ2-3	CSAPTRADTQYF
TRBV2	TRBJ2-2	CATTRTGGANTGELFF
TRBV28	TRBJ1-5	CASRETANQPQHF
TRBV6-5	TRBJ1-6	CASSLKWGLDSPLHF
TRBV5-1	TRBJ1-1	CASSFGTDTEAFF
TRBV4-1	TRBJ1-5	CASSQIDLGFGGQPQHF
TRBV12-3/TRBV12-4	TRBJ2-3	CATQQNGGGGDTQYF
TRBV3-1	TRBJ2-1	CASSQTLDNEQFF
TRBV7-2	TRBJ1-5	CASSLRGDQPQHF
TRBV15	TRBJ1-6	CATSRDNVLRDHRSPLHF
TRBV4-1	TRBJ2-7	CASSQGGQGTYEQYF
TRBV5-1	TRBJ1-3	CASSLAGERRGNTIYF
TRBV20-1	TRBJ1-1	CSANSGGDTEAFF
TRBV12-3/TRBV12-4	TRBJ1-2	CASRSWQGSYTF
TRBV7-9	TRBJ1-1	CASSLQGASTEAFF
TRBV2	TRBJ1-1	CASSASNTEAFF
TRBV7-2	TRBJ1-5	CASSNTGSVQPQHF
TRBV20-1	TRBJ2-3	CSARTPGAQAGDTQYF
TRBV18	TRBJ2-5	CASSPTNGETQYF